This section outlines one T cell receptor (beta chain) sequence together with its context. Germline V gene lookup returns CDR1 SGHDN and CDR2 FVKESK. CDR3 length: 15 residues. The trim removed 3 bases at V and 3 bases at J, leaving 4 bases unmatched. This sample was taken from a study of immune cell composition in non-small cell lung cancer. The assay was immunoSEQ multiplex PCR, and TCRdb's table has in-frame clones only and misses some. Of over 5,000 clones in the sample, about 72% were seen once. Normal lung sampling was at least 3 cm from the tumour, as distant as possible. Sequenced: non-adjacent lung tissue. This chain links TRBV14 with TRBJ2-3, with 9 bases matching TRBD2. This clonotype was obtained from a human donor with non-small cell lung cancer. In DNA form, the CDR3 reads TGTGCCAGCAGCCAGAATAGCGGGGGAACAGATACGCAGTATTTT. It translates to CASSQNSGGTDTQYF.